One and the same sample provided the 19 T cell receptor beta chains below, sequenced in a study of blood T cell repertoires in COVID-19. Here immunoSEQ multiplex PCR was the method, and the copy in TCRdb shows in-frame clones only, minus some. The data show approximately 67,000 clones, with approximately 87% seen just once and just over 8% held by the top ten. Sample: peripheral blood. The origin of the receptors is a man over 45 with active COVID-19.

The rearrangement uses TRBV29-1 and TRBJ2-3; D remains ambiguous. This CDR3 comprises 16 residues. Looked up from germline, CDR1 is SQVTM and CDR2 is ANQGSEA. V shed 2 bases and J shed 3 bases, with 18 bases lying between them. CDR3 nucleotide sequence: TGCAGCGTTGAACGAGTCGGTCTATCGCCAACAGATACGCAGTATTTT. As protein: CSVERVGLSPTDTQYF.

This chain connects TRBV9 to TRBJ1-2, with unresolved D. V was cut by 2 bases and J by 4 bases, with 9 bases left in between. CDR1 is SGDLS, CDR2 YYNGEE, per germline. The CDR3 has 13 amino acids. In DNA form, the CDR3 reads TGTGCCAGCAGCGTCGGGAATCCCTATGGCTACACCTTC. Its translation: CASSVGNPYGYTF.

V usage is TRBV6-2 or TRBV6-3 and J usage is TRBJ1-6; a possible D gene is TRBD1 (6 bases). V was trimmed by 2 bases and J by 8 bases, leaving 13 bases between them. The CDR3 spans 15 residues. CDR1 MNHEY and CDR2 SVGEGT come from the germline V gene. The CDR3 DNA reads TGTGCCAGCAGTTACCTCAGGGGCTCGGATTCACCCCTCCACTTT. It codes for CASSYLRGSDSPLHF.

In its sample, this clone was seen a few times. The rearrangement uses TRBV14 and TRBJ1-2; D call uncertain. The germline V gene encodes CDR1 SGHDN and CDR2 FVKESK. Deletions cut 0 bases from V and 5 bases from J, with 10 bases between. The CDR3 sequence is 14 residues long. The chain's CDR3 is CASSQDSRRYGYTF. Written as DNA, the CDR3 is TGTGCCAGCAGCCAAGACAGTCGTCGATATGGCTACACCTTC.

This clone has a single count. The J gene is TRBJ1-2, the V gene TRBV6-5; D might be TRBD1 (5 bases). The germline gives CDR1 MNHEY, CDR2 SVGAGI. This CDR3 is 13 amino acids long. V dropped 7 bases and J dropped 4 bases, with 13 bases sitting between them. CDR3 region: CASTPGRAYGYTF. The CDR3 DNA sequence: TGTGCCAGCACCCCAGGGAGGGCCTATGGCTACACCTTC.

This rearrangement joins TRBV4-3 to TRBJ2-7; 9 bases are a match to TRBD2. Germline CDR1 is LGHNA and CDR2 is YSLEER. The CDR3 totals 17 residues. V shed 3 bases and J 0 bases; nucleotides not matched to a gene: 9. CDR3 protein: CASSQAPGRGGSYEQYF. The CDR3 bases are TGCGCCAGCAGCCAGGCCCCTGGGCGGGGGGGCTCCTACGAGCAGTACTTC.

The chain recombines TRBV5-4 with TRBJ2-3; D not certain. Germline V gene sequence: CDR1 SGHNT, CDR2 YYREEE (reference sequence). The length of the CDR3 is 12 residues. Trimming left V 4 bases short and J 4 bases short, with 7 bases between. The CDR3, as DNA: TGTGCCAGCAGCCTTTCCTCAGATACGCAGTATTTT. Amino acids: CASSLSSDTQYF.

The rearrangement uses TRBV29-1 and TRBJ1-4, with TRBD1 matching over 7 bases. Losses at the gene ends were 4 bases for V and 5 bases for J; bases not matched to a gene: 16. The CDR3 sequence is 17 residues long. CDR1 and CDR2 from the germline V gene are SQVTM and ANQGSEA. The CDR3 region is CSVGRGGPGGTNEKLFF. The DNA for the CDR3 is TGCAGCGTTGGGCGAGGCGGGCCAGGGGGGACCAATGAAAAACTGTTTTTT.

V is TRBV5-6 and J is TRBJ1-4; 9 nucleotides agree with TRBD1. The ends lost 6 bases at V and 1 base at J; junction bases unmatched: 10. The germline CDR1 and CDR2 sequences are SGHDT and YYEEEE. This CDR3 has 17 amino acids. The CDR3 DNA reads TGTGCCAGCACCAGCGCGACAGGGGGAGGAACTAATGAAAAACTGTTTTTT. Its protein is CASTSATGGGTNEKLFF.

The chain links TRBV2 to TRBJ1-4; the D is unclear. This CDR3 region has 16 residues. The V and J ends lost 1 base and 5 bases respectively, with 14 bases between them. Germline CDR1 is SNHLY and CDR2 is FYNNEI. The CDR3 DNA reads as TGTGCCAGCAGTGAAGATAGGAGTACTCGGAATGAAAAACTGTTTTTT. Residues: CASSEDRSTRNEKLFF.

V is TRBV5-5 and J is TRBJ2-4; no clear D gene. CDR3 length: 18 amino acids. Trimming cost V 3 bases and J 0 bases, with 19 bases left between them. Germline V gives CDR1 SGHKS, CDR2 YYEKEE (reference sequence). DNA for the CDR3: TGTGCCAGCAGCTCCGGCACTAAATCGTCAGTAGCCAAAAACATTCAGTACTTC. Its protein product is CASSSGTKSSVAKNIQYF.

This chain connects TRBV18 to TRBJ2-5; 8 bases line up with TRBD1. The CDR3 runs 18 residues. The germline CDR1 and CDR2 sequences are KGHSH and LQKENI. The J segment lost 5 bases and the V segment lost 4 bases, leaving 18 bases of the junction unmatched. The CDR3 here is CASSLMPRQGKFGETQYF. CDR3 DNA sequence: TGTGCCAGCTCACTAATGCCGAGACAGGGGAAATTTGGGGAGACCCAGTACTTC. Looking up the rest from reference TRBV18 and TRBJ2-5 gives the full variable domain: NAGVMQNPRHLVRRRGQEARLRCSPMKGHSHVYWYRQLPEEGLKFMVYLQKENIIDESGMPKERFSAEFPKEGPSILRIQQVVRGDSAAYFCASSLMPRQGKFGETQYFGPGTRLLVL.

This clone was detected only a few times. This chain joins TRBV19 and TRBJ2-4; 9 bases line up with TRBD1. The V segment lost 5 bases and the J segment 7 bases; nucleotides outside the gene matches: 6. CDR3 length: 14 amino acids. The germline V gene has CDR1 LNHDA and CDR2 SQIVND (reference sequence). The DNA of the CDR3 is TGTGCCAGTAGTCTTGGGACAGGGAGTAACATTCAGTACTTC. Its translation: CASSLGTGSNIQYF.

J is TRBJ1-6 and V is TRBV6-1; 7 bases match TRBD1. Germline CDR1 is MNHNS and CDR2 is SASEGT. V shed 0 bases and J 4 bases; nucleotides not matched to a gene: 3. CDR3 length: 16 residues. DNA of the CDR3: TGTGCCAGCAGTGAAGCGGGGACAGTTTATAATTCACCCCTCCACTTT. Translating it yields CASSEAGTVYNSPLHF.

The chain joins TRBV28 to TRBJ1-1, with 11 bases that match TRBD1. V lost 5 bases to trimming and J lost 6 bases; unmatched junction nucleotides: 5. CDR1 is MDHEN, CDR2 SYDVKM, per germline. The CDR3 is made up of 14 amino acids. The CDR3 DNA is TGTGCCAGCAGTGGACAGGGGGCCATGGCTGAAGCTTTCTTT. Protein: CASSGQGAMAEAFF.

The rearrangement uses TRBV5-1 and TRBJ2-7, with D tentatively TRBD2 (5 bases). The V gene lost 1 base and the J gene lost 2 bases, with 10 bases spanning the gap. Germline CDR1 reads SGHRS; CDR2 reads YFSETQ. The CDR3 loop spans 14 amino acids. The CDR3 is CASSLSGSTYEQYF. For the CDR3, the DNA is TGCGCCAGCAGCTTGTCGGGGTCTACCTACGAGCAGTACTTC.

The gene calls are TRBV7-9 and TRBJ2-6, with D possibly matching TRBD1 (6 bases). Germline CDR1 SEHNR, CDR2 FQNEAQ (reference sequence). The CDR3 sequence is 17 residues long. The ends were cut back, 5 bases at V and 0 bases at J, with 14 bases in the middle. This chain's CDR3 is CASSVRDNRSGANVLTF. CDR3 coding DNA: TGTGCCAGCAGCGTCAGGGACAACCGCTCTGGGGCCAACGTCCTGACTTTC.

V gene TRBV10-3 combines with J gene TRBJ2-3; TRBD2 matches at 10 bases. Germline CDR1 reads ENHRY; CDR2 reads SYGVKD. The CDR3 length is 15 residues. V shed 5 bases, J shed 3 bases, and the junction held 5 bases outside the gene matches. The CDR3: CAISKLAGLTDTQYF. The CDR3 DNA follows: TGTGCCATCAGTAAACTAGCGGGACTAACAGATACGCAGTATTTT.

This chain joins TRBV5-4 and TRBJ1-1; TRBD1 matches at 10 bases. CDR3 length: 15 amino acids. Looked up from germline, CDR1 is SGHNT and CDR2 is YYREEE (reference sequence). Trimming removed 3 bases from V and 5 bases from J; junction bases left unmatched: 7. The CDR3 loop is CASSSPRDRGTEAFF. In DNA form, the CDR3 reads TGTGCCAGCAGCTCGCCCCGGGACAGGGGTACTGAAGCTTTCTTT. Supplemented by reference TRBV5-4 and TRBJ1-1, the full variable domain reads ETGVTQSPTHLIKTRGQQVTLRCSSQSGHNTVSWYQQALGQGPQFIFQYYREEENGRGNFPPRFSGLQFPNYSSELNVNALELDDSALYLCASSSPRDRGTEAFFGQGTRLTVV.